Each of the 27 T cell receptor beta chains below was sequenced from the same sample in a study of T cells in Graves' hyperthyroidism and ophthalmopathy. TCR beta CDR3 regions were amplified from RNA. HTBI primers were employed in a first-round RT-PCR of the TCR CDR3. A single record per CDR3 protein comes from TCRdb applying MiXCR to the multiplex PCR reads. Of around 340,000 distinct CDR3 sequences listed, 21% were seen once; the top ten hold around 48%. The sample consisted of blood. The source is a woman between 50 and 59 years old with Graves' hyperthyroidism.

This clonotype was recorded many times. The chain is built from TRBV28 and TRBJ2-1; 7 bases are shared with TRBD1. V shed 5 bases and J 0 bases; nucleotides not matched to a gene: 4. Germline V gives CDR1 MDHEN, CDR2 SYDVKM. The CDR3 is made up of 15 amino acids. CDR3 sequence (DNA): TGTGCCAGCAGTGGGACAGTAGGCTCCTACAATGAGCAGTTCTTC. Amino acids: CASSGTVGSYNEQFF.

This clonotype was found many times. Here the CDR3 DNA reads TGTGCCAGCAGTTTAGGCGGATCCGCCTACGAGCAGTACTTC. Its protein product is CASSLGGSAYEQYF. This sequence joins TRBV12-3 or TRBV12-4 and TRBJ2-7; D call uncertain. V shed 1 base and J shed 2 bases, with 9 bases lying between them. The CDR3 consists of 14 residues.

V gene TRBV6-4 combines with J gene TRBJ1-1; 9 nucleotides line up with TRBD1. J lost 4 bases, V lost 6 bases, and 6 bases had no gene match. The CDR3 is 14 residues long. Germline CDR1 reads MRHNA; CDR2 reads SNTAGT. The CDR3 here is CASRPNRGPTEAFF. The CDR3 DNA is TGTGCCAGCAGACCAAACAGGGGGCCCACTGAAGCTTTCTTT.

The chain has TRBV18 and TRBJ2-1; 8 bases are shared with TRBD2. This CDR3 has 14 residues. The V gene's germline CDR1 is KGHSH and CDR2 LQKENI. J gave up 1 base and V 8 bases, and 4 bases lay outside the gene matches. The CDR3 bases are TGTGCCAGCCGGGGCGGGAGGTCCTACAATGAGCAGTTCTTC. Encoded protein: CASRGGRSYNEQFF.

The sample holds a few counts of this clonotype. The chain joins TRBV5-8 to TRBJ1-5; 8 bases map to TRBD1. The V segment lost 4 bases and the J segment 5 bases; nucleotides outside the gene matches: 5. Germline CDR1 SGHTS, CDR2 YDEGEE. The CDR3 has 14 amino acids. The CDR3 loop is CASSTTGGYQPQHF. CDR3 DNA: TGTGCCAGCAGCACCACAGGGGGATATCAGCCCCAGCATTTT.

Ten or more counts support this clonotype. The chain recombines TRBV11-3 with TRBJ2-1; 7 positions agree with TRBD2. The CDR3 runs to 16 residues. CDR1 SGHNT and CDR2 YENEEA come from the germline V gene. The J segment lost 8 bases and the V segment lost 4 bases, leaving 14 bases of the junction unmatched. CDR3 loop: CASSSRPSGRGDEQFF. CDR3 bases: TGTGCCAGCAGCTCACGGCCTAGCGGTCGAGGGGATGAGCAGTTCTTC.

This clonotype has at least ten counts. CDR3 region: CASSKQGSNEQFF. The CDR3 bases are TGTGCCAGCAGTAAACAGGGTAGTAATGAGCAGTTCTTC. The J gene is TRBJ2-1, the V gene TRBV7-3; TRBD1 might be the D (6 bases). Germline loops: CDR1 SGHTA, CDR2 FQGTGA. There are 13 residues in the CDR3. The V end was cut by 6 bases, the J end by 7 bases, with 13 bases between. Full variable domain (remainder filled in from reference TRBV7-3 and TRBJ2-1): GAGVSQTPSNKVTEKGKYVELRCDPISGHTALYWYRQSLGQGPEFLIYFQGTGAADDSGLPNDRFFAVRPEGSVSTLKIQRTERGDSAVYLCASSKQGSNEQFFGPGTRLTVL.

This clonotype was seen ten or more times. The V call is TRBV30, the J call TRBJ1-1, with TRBD1 as a possible D gene (5 bases). The germline V and J ends were trimmed by 1 base and 11 bases, with 23 bases remaining between them. Germline assignment: CDR1 GTSNPN and CDR2 SVGIG (reference sequence). The CDR3 totals 15 residues. The CDR3, as DNA: TGTGCCTGGAGTGAACCTCGGGGGGGGAAAAGTAAGGCTTTCTTT. It is translated as CAWSEPRGGKSKAFF.

This clonotype has just a few counts. V is TRBV2 and J is TRBJ1-2; D not certain. Trimming cost V 2 bases and J 8 bases, with 18 bases left between them. This CDR3 region has 15 residues. CDR1 and CDR2 from the germline V gene are SNHLY and FYNNEI. The CDR3 region has the DNA TGTGCCAGCAGTGAATTGGGAAGAGATTTTGGCGGCTACACCTTC. It is translated as CASSELGRDFGGYTF.

Of note for this clonotype: This may come from a read error, since a much larger clone is one base off. The V call is TRBV11-2, the J call TRBJ1-2, with 9 positions matching TRBD1. The CDR3 runs 13 residues. The V gene end was trimmed by 5 bases and the J gene end by 4 bases; junction bases not matched to a gene: 2. CDR1 is SGHAT and CDR2 is FQNNGV in the germline V gene. The CDR3 here is CASSGTGRYGYTF. CDR3 DNA sequence: TGTGCCAGCAGCGGGACAGGGCGCTATGGCTACACCTTC.

The gene calls are TRBV12-3 or TRBV12-4 and TRBJ2-7; TRBD1 matches 11 bases. Trimming took 4 bases from V and 3 from J; bases not matched to a gene: 11. The CDR3 loop spans 17 amino acids. CDR3 residues: CASSSDRGLGEFYEQYF. Here the CDR3 DNA reads TGTGCCAGCAGTTCGGACAGGGGGCTCGGCGAGTTCTACGAGCAGTACTTC.

This clonotype is a singleton in its sample. The chain carries TRBV5-1 and TRBJ2-2; no reliable D call. CDR3 length: 14 amino acids. Trimming took off 4 bases at V and 5 bases at J, with 12 bases between the two ends. Germline CDR1 reads SGHRS; CDR2 reads YFSETQ. In DNA, the CDR3 is TGCGCCAGCAGCCCCGCCGAAGAGACCGGGGAGCTGTTTTTT. This encodes CASSPAEETGELFF.

Ten or more counts support this clonotype. This chain joins TRBV13 and TRBJ2-7, with D unclear. CDR3 length: 14 amino acids. With 4 bases removed from V and 4 bases from J, the gap between germline ends came to 14 bases. Germline lookup yields CDR1 PRHDT and CDR2 FYEKMQ (reference sequence). CDR3 in amino acids: CASSSTQALYEQYF. The CDR3 bases are TGTGCCAGCAGCTCGACACAAGCCCTATACGAGCAGTACTTC.

This clonotype was picked up many times. The chain combines TRBV6-2 or TRBV6-3 with TRBJ2-7; D may be TRBD2 (8 bases). Germline assignment: CDR1 MNHEY and CDR2 SVGEGT. This CDR3 is 14 amino acids long. V dropped 6 bases and J dropped 2 bases, with 14 bases sitting between them. CDR3 loop: CASRRGDRTYEQYF. CDR3 in DNA: TGTGCCAGCAGGCGGGGGGACAGAACCTACGAGCAGTACTTC.

The table lists this clonotype with a count of one. The chain recombines TRBV28 with TRBJ2-5, with D perhaps given as TRBD1 or TRBD2 (5 bases each). CDR1 and CDR2 (germline): MDHEN, SYDVKM. V shed 4 bases and J shed 7 bases, with 16 bases lying between them. The CDR3 loop spans 14 amino acids. Here the CDR3 DNA reads TGTGCCAGCAGTTCACCTCACCGGGGCGGGACCCAGTACTTC. Its translation is CASSSPHRGGTQYF.

This clonotype was detected ten times or more. The chain combines TRBV14 with TRBJ1-1; tentatively, D is TRBD1 (5 bases). In germline, CDR1 is SGHDN, CDR2 FVKESK. The germline V and J ends were trimmed by 0 bases and 6 bases, with 17 bases remaining between them. CDR3 size: 16 residues. CDR3 amino acids: CASSQDLGRGDAEAFF. Here the CDR3 DNA reads TGTGCCAGCAGCCAAGATCTGGGGAGGGGAGACGCTGAAGCTTTCTTT.

This clonotype was counted ten times or more. J is TRBJ1-1 and V is TRBV3-1; tentatively, D is TRBD1 (5 bases). The CDR3 has 14 residues. Germline V gene sequence: CDR1 LGHDT, CDR2 YNNKEL (reference sequence). Trimming left V 7 bases short and J 2 bases short, with 14 bases between. The chain's CDR3 is CASTRDGGNTEAFF. Here the CDR3 DNA reads TGTGCCAGCACGCGAGATGGGGGAAACACTGAAGCTTTCTTT. Full variable domain (outside the CDR3, taken from reference TRBV3-1 and TRBJ1-1): DTAVSQTPKYLVTQMGNDKSIKCEQNLGHDTMYWYKQDSKKFLKIMFSYNNKELIINETVPNRFSPKSPDKAHLNLHINSLELGDSAVYFCASTRDGGNTEAFFGQGTRLTVV.

V and J are TRBV20-1 and TRBJ2-7, with D perhaps assigned TRBD1 or TRBD2 (5 bases each). The V end lost 2 bases, the J end lost 1 base, and 12 bases lay between the germline ends. This CDR3 spans 14 amino acids. CDR1 and CDR2 (germline): DFQATT, SNEGSKA (reference sequence). CDR3 region: CSARWWDQSYEQYF. The CDR3 DNA is TGCAGTGCTAGATGGTGGGACCAATCCTACGAGCAGTACTTC.

This clonotype was observed a few times. The V and J genes are TRBV7-9 and TRBJ2-1; 10 bases map to TRBD2. This CDR3 is built from 16 residues. The J segment lost 9 bases and the V segment lost 5 bases, leaving 13 bases of the junction unmatched. Germline V lookup: CDR1 SEHNR, CDR2 FQNEAQ (reference sequence). CDR3 sequence: CASSPLPGTSDAEQFF. The CDR3 nucleotides are TGTGCCAGCAGCCCTTTGCCGGGGACTAGCGATGCTGAGCAGTTCTTC.

In its sample, this clonotype was seen a few times. This chain's CDR3 is CSAGGGRTDTQYF. In nucleotides, the CDR3 is TGCAGTGCCGGCGGGGGGCGCACAGATACGCAGTATTTT. V and J are TRBV20-1 and TRBJ2-3, with 8 nucleotides matching TRBD2. Germline loops: CDR1 DFQATT, CDR2 SNEGSKA (reference sequence). The CDR3 contains 13 residues. V shed 6 bases, J shed 1 base, and the junction held 3 bases outside the gene matches.

This clonotype was seen a single time. V is TRBV11-3 and J is TRBJ2-1; TRBD2 matches 10 bases. J was trimmed by 9 bases and V by 3 bases; bases with no gene match: 14. The CDR3 runs to 17 residues. CDR1 and CDR2 (germline): SGHNT, YENEEA. CDR3 nucleotides: TGTGCCAGCAGCTTGTTTGTCGGTCCTAGCGGGAGTAGTGAGCAGTTCTTC. Translation gives CASSLFVGPSGSSEQFF.

This clonotype has ten or more counts. The chain combines TRBV11-2 with TRBJ1-2; maybe TRBD1 (5 bases). The germline CDR1 and CDR2 sequences are SGHAT and FQNNGV. The CDR3 is 14 amino acids. V lost 4 bases and J lost 4, with 13 bases in between. The CDR3 nucleotides read TGTGCCAGCAGCTCCGGGACCGCCTTCTATGGCTACACCTTC. The encoded protein is CASSSGTAFYGYTF.

This clonotype was recorded at least ten times. The chain joins TRBV7-2 to TRBJ2-2, with D possibly being TRBD1 (6 bases). Trimming shortened V by 4 bases and J by 3 bases, and 12 bases separated the two germline ends. Germline V gives CDR1 SGHTA, CDR2 FQGNSA. This CDR3 contains 15 residues. The chain's CDR3 is CASSSPRGYTGELFF. The CDR3 DNA is TGTGCCAGCAGCTCCCCCAGGGGTTACACCGGGGAGCTGTTTTTT.

A remark on this clonotype: A much bigger clone sits one base away, suggesting this may be a read error. V gene TRBV5-1 combines with J gene TRBJ2-5; weak D call: TRBD1 (5 bases). The CDR3 has 15 residues. The ends were cut back, 4 bases at V and 5 bases at J, with 18 bases in the middle. Germline V gene data show CDR1 as SGHRS and CDR2 as YFSETQ. The CDR3 sequence is CASSRPGSPAETQYF. CDR3 nucleotides: TGCGCCAGCAGCCGTCCAGGGTCGCCGGCCGAGACCCAGTACTTC.

The gene calls are TRBV6-6 and TRBJ2-2; 10 positions match TRBD1. J gave up 6 bases and V 0 bases, and 7 bases lay outside the gene matches. Germline-derived CDR1 and CDR2 are MNHNY and SVGAGI (reference sequence). The CDR3 has 17 amino acids. The CDR3 region is CASSYSAGTGVPGELFF. The CDR3 nucleotides are TGTGCCAGCAGTTACTCGGCGGGGACAGGGGTTCCCGGGGAGCTGTTTTTT.

CDR3 loop: CSATSGIGSGNTIYF. The CDR3 bases are TGCAGTGCGACTTCCGGAATCGGCTCTGGAAACACCATATATTTT. This chain connects TRBV20-1 to TRBJ1-3; D not resolved. There are 15 residues in the CDR3. Per germline, CDR1 DFQATT and CDR2 SNEGSKA (reference sequence). With 6 bases removed from V and 0 bases from J, the gap between germline ends came to 15 bases.

This clonotype was observed at least ten times. This sequence joins TRBV5-1 and TRBJ2-3, with D perhaps matching TRBD2 (5 bases). V lost 5 bases and J lost 6, with 13 bases in between. This CDR3 has 13 amino acids. Germline CDR1 SGHRS, CDR2 YFSETQ. CDR3 in DNA: TGCGCCAGCAGTCAAGAGGGAGAGGATACGCAGTATTTT. Translation gives CASSQEGEDTQYF. The full variable domain, its missing parts supplied by reference TRBV5-1 and TRBJ2-3, is KAGVTQTPRYLIKTRGQQVTLSCSPISGHRSVSWYQQTPGQGLQFLFEYFSETQRNKGNFPGRFSGRQFSNSRSEMNVSTLELGDSALYLCASSQEGEDTQYFGPGTRLTVL.